The T cell receptor beta chain described here comes from a study of T cells expressing NK-cell markers. Study-level background: Out of eight donors sequenced, seven tested HCMV-seropositive and the remaining one seronegative. Findings of the study overall: In a group of about six donors, dominant NKG2C+ clonotypes represented about 1.0-8% of CD8+ T cells. Similarly, these clonotypes led the CD3+CD56-NKG2C+ fraction as well in several donors.

Notes on this clonotype: Its antigen remains unidentified.

For TCR beta, cDNA was produced by 5'RACE template switching with UMIs. TCRdb re-called the 5' RACE reads and gives one entry per CDR3 protein, without DNA. The sample yields 300,000 to 500,000 distinct CDR3 sequences, of which the top ten take up 9.5% to 12%. The TCR was taken from a woman aged 50 to 60 in good health. The sample comprised blood T cells: a sorted CD56 or NKG2C T cell subset, CD4+ or CD8+ T cells, or bulk PBMC T cells (not recorded which).

This chain's CDR3 is CAWTQPELTYEQYF. The rearrangement joins TRBV30 to TRBJ2-7; the TCRdb D gene call, TRBD2, has no DNA to confirm it. Germline-derived CDR1 and CDR2 are GTSNPN and SVGIG (reference sequence). The CDR3 covers 14 residues. The full variable domain, rest sourced from reference TRBV30 and TRBJ2-7, is SQTIHQWPATLVQPVGSPLSLECTVEGTSNPNLYWYRQAAGRGLQLLFYSVGIGQISSEVPQNLSASRPQDRQFILSSKKLLLSDSGFYLCAWTQPELTYEQYFGPGTRLTVT.